These T cell receptor beta chains were read from a single sample in a study of response to subunit inactivated influenza vaccine. TCRdb itself ran the RT-PCR reads through MiXCR, one entry per CDR3 protein. The sample yields 550,000 to 800,000 distinct CDR3 sequences, around 13% seen once. The sample consisted of PBMCs from blood, taken around 14 days before vaccination. These receptor sequences come from a man in his fifties or sixties who received an inactivated influenza vaccine. CDR3s include the opening cysteine and the closing phenylalanine or tryptophan. Each record gives: D gene, J gene, V gene, clone size, CDR3 protein, CDR3 DNA. D genes are given only for firm matches. For some rows the clone size is stated as once, few or many, or as a class when expanded; others skip it.

d_call: TRBD1; j_call: TRBJ2-7; v_call: TRBV5-4; clone_size: once; cdr3_aa: CASSTGQGPKSSYEQYF; cdr3_nt: TGTGCCAGCAGCACGGGACAGGGGCCGAAAAGCTCCTACGAGCAGTACTTC
d_call: .; j_call: TRBJ1-6; v_call: TRBV6-1; clone_size: .; cdr3_aa: CATSAKEGPTLHF; cdr3_nt: TGTGCCACCTCCGCAAAGGAGGGGCCAACCCTCCACTTT
d_call: .; j_call: TRBJ2-2; v_call: TRBV30; clone_size: few; cdr3_aa: CAWSVRPGELFF; cdr3_nt: TGTGCCTGGAGTGTACGTCCCGGGGAGCTGTTTTTT
d_call: TRBD2; j_call: TRBJ2-7; v_call: TRBV20-1; clone_size: .; cdr3_aa: CSARKGGDEQYF; cdr3_nt: TGCAGTGCTAGAAAGGGAGGGGACGAGCAGTACTTC
d_call: .; j_call: TRBJ2-1; v_call: TRBV2; clone_size: many; cdr3_aa: CASSERVSSYNEQFF; cdr3_nt: TGTGCCAGCAGTGAAAGGGTAAGCTCCTACAATGAGCAGTTCTTC
d_call: .; j_call: TRBJ2-2; v_call: TRBV7-9; clone_size: many; cdr3_aa: CASRLGPKTNTGELFF; cdr3_nt: TGTGCCAGCCGTCTGGGGCCAAAAACGAACACCGGGGAGCTGTTTTTT
d_call: TRBD1; j_call: TRBJ2-7; v_call: TRBV5-1; clone_size: .; cdr3_aa: CASSLRGGQGVEQYF; cdr3_nt: TGCGCCAGCAGCTTGCGCGGGGGACAGGGAGTCGAGCAGTACTTC
d_call: .; j_call: TRBJ2-1; v_call: TRBV4-2; clone_size: .; cdr3_aa: CASSHPGGYNEQFF; cdr3_nt: TGTGCCAGCAGCCATCCCGGCGGATACAATGAGCAGTTCTTC
d_call: .; j_call: TRBJ1-2; v_call: TRBV20-1; clone_size: .; cdr3_aa: CSARDHSRQGSSGYTF; cdr3_nt: TGCAGTGCTAGAGATCACTCTAGGCAGGGGAGCTCCGGCTACACCTTC
d_call: TRBD2; j_call: TRBJ2-7; v_call: TRBV7-2; clone_size: many; cdr3_aa: CASSLTSGRSYEQYF; cdr3_nt: TGTGCCAGCAGCTTGACTAGCGGGAGATCCTACGAGCAGTACTTC